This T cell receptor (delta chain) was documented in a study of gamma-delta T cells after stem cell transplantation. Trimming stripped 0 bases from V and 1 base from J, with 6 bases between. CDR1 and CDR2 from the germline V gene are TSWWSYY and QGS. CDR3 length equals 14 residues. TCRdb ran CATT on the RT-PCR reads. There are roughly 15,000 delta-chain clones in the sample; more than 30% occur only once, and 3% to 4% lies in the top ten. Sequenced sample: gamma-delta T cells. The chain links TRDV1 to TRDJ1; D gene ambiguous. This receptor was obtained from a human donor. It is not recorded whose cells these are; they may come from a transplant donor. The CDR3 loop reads CALGELTGTDKLIF. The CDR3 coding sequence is TGTGCTCTTGGGGAACTAACCGGCACCGATAAACTCATCTTT.